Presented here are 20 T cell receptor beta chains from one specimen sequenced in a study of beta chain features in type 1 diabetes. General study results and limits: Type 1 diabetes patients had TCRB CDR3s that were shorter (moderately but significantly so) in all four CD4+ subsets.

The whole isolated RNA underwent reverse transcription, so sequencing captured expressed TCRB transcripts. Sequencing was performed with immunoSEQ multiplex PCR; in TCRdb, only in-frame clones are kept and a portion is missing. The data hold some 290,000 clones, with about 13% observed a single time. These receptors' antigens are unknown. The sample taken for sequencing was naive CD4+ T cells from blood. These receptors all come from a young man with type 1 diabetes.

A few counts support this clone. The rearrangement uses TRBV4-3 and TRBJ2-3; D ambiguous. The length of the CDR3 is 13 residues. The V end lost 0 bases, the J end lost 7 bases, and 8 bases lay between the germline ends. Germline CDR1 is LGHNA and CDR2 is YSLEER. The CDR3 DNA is TGCGCCAGCAGCCAAGACCCCCAATATACGCAGTATTTT. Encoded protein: CASSQDPQYTQYF.

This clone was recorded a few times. CDR3 sequence (DNA): TGTGCCAGCAGGACAGGGCAATCCTACGAGCAGTACTTC. Amino acids: CASRTGQSYEQYF. The chain recombines TRBV28 with TRBJ2-7, with 7 bases identical to TRBD1. CDR1 and CDR2 from the germline V gene are MDHEN and SYDVKM. V gave up 6 bases and J gave up 1 base; unmatched junction bases: 3. The CDR3 contains 13 residues.

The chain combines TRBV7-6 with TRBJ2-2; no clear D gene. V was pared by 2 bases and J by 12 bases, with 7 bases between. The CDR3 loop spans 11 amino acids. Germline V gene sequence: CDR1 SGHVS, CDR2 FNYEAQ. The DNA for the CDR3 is TGTGCCAGCAGCTTACGAGGTCAGCTGTTTTTT. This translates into CASSLRGQLFF.

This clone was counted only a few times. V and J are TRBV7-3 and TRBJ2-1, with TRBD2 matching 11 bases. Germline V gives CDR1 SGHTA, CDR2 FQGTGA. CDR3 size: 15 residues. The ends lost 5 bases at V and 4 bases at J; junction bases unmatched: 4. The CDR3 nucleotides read TGTGCCAGCAGCGGGACTAGCGGTCTTTACAATGAGCAGTTCTTC. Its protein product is CASSGTSGLYNEQFF.

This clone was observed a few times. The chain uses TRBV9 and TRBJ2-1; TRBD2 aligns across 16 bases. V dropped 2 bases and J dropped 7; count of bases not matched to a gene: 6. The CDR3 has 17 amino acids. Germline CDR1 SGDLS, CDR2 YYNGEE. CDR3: CASSVGTSGRANNEQFF. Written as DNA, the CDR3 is TGTGCCAGCAGCGTTGGGACTAGCGGGAGGGCTAATAATGAGCAGTTCTTC.

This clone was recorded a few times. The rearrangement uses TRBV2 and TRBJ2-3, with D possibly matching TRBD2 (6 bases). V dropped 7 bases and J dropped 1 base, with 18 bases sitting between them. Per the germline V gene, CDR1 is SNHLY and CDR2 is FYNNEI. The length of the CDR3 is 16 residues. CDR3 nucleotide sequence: TGTGCCAGCAACCCTACAGCGGGTGTCGGCACAGATACGCAGTATTTT. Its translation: CASNPTAGVGTDTQYF.

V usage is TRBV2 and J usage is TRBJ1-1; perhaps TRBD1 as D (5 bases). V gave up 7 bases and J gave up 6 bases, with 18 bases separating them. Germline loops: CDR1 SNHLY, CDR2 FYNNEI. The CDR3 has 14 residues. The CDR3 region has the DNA TGTGCCAGCATTGGGACTGTAACTTCGGCTGAAGCTTTCTTT. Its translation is CASIGTVTSAEAFF.

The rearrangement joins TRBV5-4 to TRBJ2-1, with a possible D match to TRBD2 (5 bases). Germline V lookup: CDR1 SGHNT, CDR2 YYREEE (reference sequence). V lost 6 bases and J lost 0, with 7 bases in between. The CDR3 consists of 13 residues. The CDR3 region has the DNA TGTGCCAGCAACGGGATCTCCTACAATGAGCAGTTCTTC. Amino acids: CASNGISYNEQFF.

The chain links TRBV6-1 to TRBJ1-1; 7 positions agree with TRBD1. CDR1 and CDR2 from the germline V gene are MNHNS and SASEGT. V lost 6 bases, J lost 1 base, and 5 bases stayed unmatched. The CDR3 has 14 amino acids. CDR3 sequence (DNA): TGTGCCAGCAGGACCGGGACAGCGAACACTGAAGCTTTCTTT. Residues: CASRTGTANTEAFF.

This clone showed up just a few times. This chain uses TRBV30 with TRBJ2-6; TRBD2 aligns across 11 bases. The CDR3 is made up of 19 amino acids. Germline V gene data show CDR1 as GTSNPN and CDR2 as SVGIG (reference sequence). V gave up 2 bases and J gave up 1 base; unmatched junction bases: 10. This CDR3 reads CAWSSTLAGGLSGANVLTF. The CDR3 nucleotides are TGTGCCTGGAGTTCGACATTAGCGGGAGGGTTGTCTGGGGCCAACGTCCTGACTTTC.

The CDR3 DNA follows: TGTGCCACCGTAAGGGACTTATCCTACGAGCAGTACTTC. It translates to CATVRDLSYEQYF. The rearrangement links TRBV28 to TRBJ2-7, with a possible D match to TRBD2 (6 bases). This CDR3 is 13 amino acids long. Germline V lookup: CDR1 MDHEN, CDR2 SYDVKM. The V end lost 10 bases, the J end lost 1 base, and 14 bases lay between the germline ends.

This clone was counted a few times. DNA for the CDR3: TGCAGCGTTGAAGGCTCGACTAGCGGGAGTGTCACCGGGGAGCTGTTTTTT. As protein: CSVEGSTSGSVTGELFF. The chain uses TRBV29-1 and TRBJ2-2; 12 bases are a match to TRBD2. Germline CDR1 and CDR2: SQVTM and ANQGSEA. J was trimmed by 4 bases and V by 1 base; bases with no gene match: 7. The CDR3 has 17 amino acids.

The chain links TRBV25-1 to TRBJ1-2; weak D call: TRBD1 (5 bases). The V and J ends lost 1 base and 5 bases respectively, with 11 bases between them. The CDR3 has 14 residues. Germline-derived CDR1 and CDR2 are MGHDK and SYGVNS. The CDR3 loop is CASSELMGGYGYTF. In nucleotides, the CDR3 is TGTGCCAGCAGTGAATTAATGGGGGGATATGGCTACACCTTC.

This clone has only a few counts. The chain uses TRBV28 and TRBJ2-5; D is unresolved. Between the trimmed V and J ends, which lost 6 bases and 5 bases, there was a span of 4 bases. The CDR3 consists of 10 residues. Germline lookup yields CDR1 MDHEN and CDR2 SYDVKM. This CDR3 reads CASSLETQYF. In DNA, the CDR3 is TGTGCCAGCAGCCTGGAGACCCAGTACTTC.

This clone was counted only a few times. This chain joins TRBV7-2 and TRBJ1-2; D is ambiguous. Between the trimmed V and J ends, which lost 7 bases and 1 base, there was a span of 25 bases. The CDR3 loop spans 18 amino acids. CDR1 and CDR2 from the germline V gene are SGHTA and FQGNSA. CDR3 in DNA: TGTGCCAGCAACCCATCTATCGTGGGCCCCCTACTTAACTATGGCTACACCTTC. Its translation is CASNPSIVGPLLNYGYTF.

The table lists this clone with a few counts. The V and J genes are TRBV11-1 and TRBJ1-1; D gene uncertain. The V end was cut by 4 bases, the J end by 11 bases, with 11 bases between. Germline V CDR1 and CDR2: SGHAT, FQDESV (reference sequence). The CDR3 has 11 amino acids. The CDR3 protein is CASSSRERAFF. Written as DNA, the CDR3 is TGTGCCAGCAGCTCCCGAGAGAGGGCTTTCTTT.

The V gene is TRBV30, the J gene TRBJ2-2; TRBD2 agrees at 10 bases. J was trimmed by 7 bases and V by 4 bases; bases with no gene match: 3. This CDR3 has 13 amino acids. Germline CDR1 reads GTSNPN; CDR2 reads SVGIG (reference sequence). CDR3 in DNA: TGTGCCTGGATTGCTAGCGGGAGCGGGGAGCTGTTTTTT. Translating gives CAWIASGSGELFF.

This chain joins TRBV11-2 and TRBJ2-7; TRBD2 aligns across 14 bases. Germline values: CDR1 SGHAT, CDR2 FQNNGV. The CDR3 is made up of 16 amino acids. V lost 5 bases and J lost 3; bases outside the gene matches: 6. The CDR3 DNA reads TGTGCCAGCAGCCTAAGGACTAGCGGGAGGATCTACGAGCAGTACTTC. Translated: CASSLRTSGRIYEQYF.

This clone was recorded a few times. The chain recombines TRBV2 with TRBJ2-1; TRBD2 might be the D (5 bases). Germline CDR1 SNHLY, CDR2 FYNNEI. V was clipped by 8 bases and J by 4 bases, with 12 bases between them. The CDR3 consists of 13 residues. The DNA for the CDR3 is TGTGCCAGCTATCTAGCAGGTTACAATGAGCAGTTCTTC. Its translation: CASYLAGYNEQFF.

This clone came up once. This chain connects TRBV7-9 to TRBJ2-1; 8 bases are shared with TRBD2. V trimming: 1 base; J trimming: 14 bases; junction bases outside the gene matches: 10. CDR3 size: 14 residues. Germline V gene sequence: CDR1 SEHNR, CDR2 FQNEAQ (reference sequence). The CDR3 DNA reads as TGTGCCAGCAGCTTAGTTTCCAGCGGGAGTATCAAGTTCTTC. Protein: CASSLVSSGSIKFF.